This T cell receptor beta chain was sequenced in a study of T cells in tuberculosis. This clone was seen a single time. TCRdb's copy holds only in-frame clones and misses some; the assay was immunoSEQ multiplex PCR. The table lists about 59,000 clones, under 90% of them singletons. Sorting used thawed, overnight-rested PBMC stained with anti-CD3, a viability dye and GMM-loaded CD1B tetramer. The CD1B tetramers carried C32 glucose monomycolate purified from Rhodococcus equi. V lost 0 bases and J 3 bases, leaving 23 bases between the germline ends. Germline-derived CDR1 and CDR2 are SGDLS and YYNGEE. The CDR3 runs 19 residues.

The chain uses TRBV9 and TRBJ2-3; possible D gene TRBD1, 5 bases. The source is an adult woman with latent tuberculosis. Sequencing was carried out using CD1b-GMM tetramer-negative cells sorted from PBMCs. CDR3 sequence reads: CASSVGPLGQGKKTDTQYF. The CDR3 region has the DNA TGTGCCAGCAGCGTAGGCCCTCTGGGGCAGGGAAAGAAGACAGATACGCAGTATTTT.